This T cell receptor beta chain was captured by sequencing in a study of control samples from healthy donors and cancer patients. Data came from immunoSEQ multiplex PCR; TCRdb stores just in-frame clones and leaves some out. The sample has some 150,000 clones; about 90% are singletons. The CDR3 is 15 amino acids. Trimming left V 4 bases short and J 4 bases short, with 13 bases between. Germline V gives CDR1 SGHVS, CDR2 FNYEAQ. Sequenced input: blood. The chain employs TRBV7-6 and TRBJ2-2; D is perhaps TRBD1 (5 bases). This TCR derives from a man between 18 and 29 years old in good health. CDR3 residues: CASSSFRDSTGELFF. The CDR3 DNA reads as TGTGCCAGCAGCTCGTTCAGGGATTCCACCGGGGAGCTGTTTTTT. The whole variable domain, filled in from reference TRBV7-6 and TRBJ2-2, reads GAGVSQSPRYKVTKRGQDVALRCDPISGHVSLYWYRQALGQGPEFLTYFNYEAQQDKSGLPNDRFSAERPEGSISTLTIQRTEQRDSAMYRCASSSFRDSTGELFFGEGSRLTVL.